This T cell receptor (beta chain) is drawn from a study of T-cell memory formation after mild COVID-19. One entry per CDR3 protein results from TCRdb running MiXCR on the 5' RACE reads. The table records roughly 140,000 distinct CDR3 sequences, around 14% of them present only once. Study-level results: Clones that shrank (day 15 to 85) were balanced CD4/CD8, whereas later expanders leaned CD4+. For contracting clones, CD4+ ones sat mainly in CM and EM, CD8+ in EMRA. Cross-reactive memory seemingly joined, as some responding clones were found in pre-infection memory.

Details on this clonotype: The target antigen is unknown.

The CDR3 is made up of 15 amino acids. V lost 5 bases, J lost 3 bases, and 17 bases lay in between. Per germline, CDR1 SGHVS and CDR2 FNYEAQ. Sequences were obtained from PBMCs or a T cell subset sorted from them (not recorded which). The V and J genes are TRBV7-6 and TRBJ2-7, with D possibly TRBD1 on 5 matching bases. This sequence was found in an adult woman who had mild COVID-19 (a few samples of this study predate the infection). Cell type and time point are not known. For the CDR3, the DNA is TGTGCCAGCAGCCAGACGATGGGGCTCAACTACGAGCAGTACTTC. This sequence encodes CASSQTMGLNYEQYF. The variable domain in full, with the rest retrieved from reference TRBV7-6 and TRBJ2-7, is GAGVSQSPRYKVTKRGQDVALRCDPISGHVSLYWYRQALGQGPEFLTYFNYEAQQDKSGLPNDRFSAERPEGSISTLTIQRTEQRDSAMYRCASSQTMGLNYEQYFGPGTRLTVT.